This is a list of T cell receptor beta chains from one sample in a study of T-cell memory formation after mild COVID-19. TCRdb independently ran MiXCR on the 5' RACE reads; one entry per CDR3 protein. The sample lists more than 80,000 distinct CDR3 sequences; over 15% were seen once. Sequencing was done on a sample of PBMCs or a T cell subset sorted from them (not recorded which). The receptors derive from an adult woman who had mild COVID-19 (a few samples of this study predate the infection). Cell type and time point are not known. CDR3s include the opening cysteine and the closing phenylalanine or tryptophan. The order of the fields is clone size, J gene, D gene, V gene, CDR3 protein, CDR3 DNA. D genes are given only for firm matches. Only part of the rows carry a size: once, few, many, or a class if the clone is expanded.

clone_size: once
j_call: TRBJ1-1
d_call: NA
v_call: TRBV9
cdr3_aa: CASSVDTARGYTEAFF
cdr3_nt: TGTGCCAGCAGCGTAGACACGGCGAGAGGGTACACTGAAGCTTTCTTT

clone_size: NA
j_call: TRBJ2-7
d_call: NA
v_call: TRBV25-1
cdr3_aa: CASRTDGDEQYF
cdr3_nt: TGTGCCAGCAGGACAGACGGCGACGAGCAGTACTTC

clone_size: NA
j_call: TRBJ1-5
d_call: NA
v_call: TRBV9
cdr3_aa: CASSGALNQPQHF
cdr3_nt: TGTGCCAGCAGCGGCGCCTTGAATCAGCCCCAGCATTTT

clone_size: NA
j_call: TRBJ2-1
d_call: NA
v_call: TRBV3-1
cdr3_aa: CASSPWAFRDKSSYNEQFF
cdr3_nt: TGTGCCAGCAGTCCATGGGCTTTCCGGGACAAGAGCTCCTACAATGAGCAGTTCTTC

clone_size: NA
j_call: TRBJ2-3
d_call: TRBD2
v_call: TRBV7-3
cdr3_aa: CASSQGLAYADTQYF
cdr3_nt: TGTGCCAGCAGCCAGGGACTAGCGTACGCAGATACGCAGTATTTT

clone_size: few
j_call: TRBJ2-7
d_call: TRBD1
v_call: TRBV4-1
cdr3_aa: CASSAGTGTYEQYF
cdr3_nt: TGCGCCAGCAGTGCGGGGACAGGGACCTACGAGCAGTACTTC

clone_size: NA
j_call: TRBJ2-6
d_call: NA
v_call: TRBV4-1
cdr3_aa: CASSQAPWDVLTF
cdr3_nt: TGCGCCAGCAGCCAAGCCCCTTGGGACGTCCTGACTTTC

clone_size: NA
j_call: TRBJ1-2
d_call: TRBD1
v_call: TRBV5-6
cdr3_aa: CASSLVVGDRDGYTF
cdr3_nt: TGTGCCAGCAGCTTGGTTGTAGGGGACAGGGATGGCTACACCTTC

clone_size: few
j_call: TRBJ2-2
d_call: TRBD2
v_call: TRBV7-8
cdr3_aa: CASSLGVSGSPNTGELFF
cdr3_nt: TGTGCCAGCAGCTTAGGTGTTAGCGGGAGCCCGAACACCGGGGAGCTGTTTTTT

clone_size: NA
j_call: TRBJ2-1
d_call: NA
v_call: TRBV3-1
cdr3_aa: CASSQEGGGRNNEQFF
cdr3_nt: TGTGCCAGCAGCCAAGAAGGGGGGGGAAGAAACAATGAGCAGTTCTTC

clone_size: NA
j_call: TRBJ2-2
d_call: TRBD1
v_call: TRBV6-5
cdr3_aa: CASSYSGWDRENTGELFF
cdr3_nt: TGTGCCAGCAGTTACTCCGGGTGGGACAGGGAAAACACCGGGGAGCTGTTTTTT

clone_size: few
j_call: TRBJ2-1
d_call: TRBD2
v_call: TRBV6-6
cdr3_aa: CASTLAGSGGNEQFF
cdr3_nt: TGTGCCAGCACCTTAGCGGGGTCGGGGGGGAATGAGCAGTTCTTC

clone_size: NA
j_call: TRBJ2-1
d_call: TRBD1
v_call: TRBV20-1
cdr3_aa: CSAARSGTEFYASYNEQFF
cdr3_nt: TGCAGTGCCGCCCGCTCCGGGACAGAATTTTACGCCTCCTACAATGAGCAGTTCTTC

clone_size: NA
j_call: TRBJ1-1
d_call: NA
v_call: TRBV2
cdr3_aa: CASSEWAVNTEAFF
cdr3_nt: TGTGCCAGCAGTGAATGGGCAGTCAACACTGAAGCTTTCTTT

clone_size: NA
j_call: TRBJ2-3
d_call: TRBD2
v_call: TRBV3-1
cdr3_aa: CASRSASPGGHPDTQYF
cdr3_nt: TGTGCCAGCAGATCCGCTTCGCCGGGGGGGCACCCAGATACGCAGTATTTT

clone_size: NA
j_call: TRBJ1-2
d_call: NA
v_call: TRBV4-1
cdr3_aa: CASSQDVSLYGYTF
cdr3_nt: TGCGCCAGCAGCCAAGATGTAAGCCTCTATGGCTACACCTTC

clone_size: NA
j_call: TRBJ1-1
d_call: NA
v_call: TRBV6-6
cdr3_aa: CASTQDSYTEAFF
cdr3_nt: TGTGCCAGCACCCAGGATAGTTACACTGAAGCTTTCTTT

clone_size: many
j_call: TRBJ2-7
d_call: TRBD2
v_call: TRBV7-9
cdr3_aa: CASSLGLAGGAHEQYF
cdr3_nt: TGTGCCAGCAGCTTAGGACTAGCGGGAGGTGCCCACGAGCAGTACTTC

clone_size: few
j_call: TRBJ2-1
d_call: NA
v_call: TRBV15
cdr3_aa: CATSRGGGEQFF
cdr3_nt: TGTGCCACCAGCAGAGGAGGGGGTGAGCAGTTCTTC

clone_size: many
j_call: TRBJ2-7
d_call: TRBD2
v_call: TRBV7-9
cdr3_aa: CASVPAGAYEQYF
cdr3_nt: TGTGCCAGCGTACCCGCGGGAGCCTACGAGCAGTACTTC

clone_size: few
j_call: TRBJ2-1
d_call: NA
v_call: TRBV30
cdr3_aa: CAWSGRLSSYNEQFF
cdr3_nt: TGTGCCTGGAGTGGGAGGCTGAGCTCCTACAATGAGCAGTTCTTC

clone_size: NA
j_call: TRBJ2-7
d_call: NA
v_call: TRBV12-5
cdr3_aa: CASGLGIPGPIYEQYF
cdr3_nt: TGTGCTAGTGGTTTGGGAATCCCGGGGCCGATCTACGAGCAGTACTTC

clone_size: many
j_call: TRBJ2-7
d_call: NA
v_call: TRBV6-5
cdr3_aa: CASSYSSPYEQYF
cdr3_nt: TGTGCCAGCAGTTACTCGTCACCCTACGAGCAGTACTTC

clone_size: few
j_call: TRBJ1-1
d_call: NA
v_call: TRBV10-3
cdr3_aa: CAISEVGMDTEAFF
cdr3_nt: TGTGCCATCAGTGAAGTAGGTATGGACACTGAAGCTTTCTTT

clone_size: NA
j_call: TRBJ1-2
d_call: NA
v_call: TRBV20-1
cdr3_aa: CSASDGTLGYTF
cdr3_nt: TGCAGTGCTAGTGACGGGACGCTTGGCTACACCTTC

clone_size: few
j_call: TRBJ2-6
d_call: NA
v_call: TRBV6-4
cdr3_aa: CASSRGTGANVLTF
cdr3_nt: TGTGCCAGCAGTCGCGGAACTGGGGCCAACGTCCTGACTTTC

clone_size: few
j_call: TRBJ2-2
d_call: TRBD1
v_call: TRBV25-1
cdr3_aa: CASSLTRDRGNEELFF
cdr3_nt: TGTGCCAGCAGCTTAACACGGGACAGGGGTAACGAAGAGCTGTTTTTT

clone_size: NA
j_call: TRBJ2-3
d_call: NA
v_call: TRBV11-2
cdr3_aa: CASSVGVSLTDTQYF
cdr3_nt: TGTGCCAGCAGCGTGGGGGTTAGCCTCACAGATACGCAGTATTTT

clone_size: NA
j_call: TRBJ2-2
d_call: NA
v_call: TRBV6-5
cdr3_aa: CASSPDYSGELFF
cdr3_nt: TGTGCAAGCAGCCCCGACTATTCCGGGGAGCTGTTTTTT

clone_size: few
j_call: TRBJ1-2
d_call: TRBD1
v_call: TRBV4-2
cdr3_aa: CASSQPGQVSWGYTF
cdr3_nt: TGTGCCAGCAGCCAGCCGGGACAGGTGTCCTGGGGCTACACCTTC

clone_size: NA
j_call: TRBJ2-3
d_call: NA
v_call: TRBV7-7
cdr3_aa: CASSLGAYPVGTQYF
cdr3_nt: TGTGCTAGCAGCTTAGGGGCCTACCCAGTTGGTACGCAGTATTTT

clone_size: few
j_call: TRBJ1-1
d_call: NA
v_call: TRBV21-1
cdr3_aa: CASSKIRGLEAFF
cdr3_nt: TGTGCCAGCAGCAAAATCAGGGGGCTTGAAGCTTTCTTT

clone_size: NA
j_call: TRBJ1-4
d_call: NA
v_call: TRBV14
cdr3_aa: CASSQDQTVSEKLFF
cdr3_nt: TGTGCCAGCAGCCAAGATCAAACCGTATCAGAAAAACTGTTTTTT

clone_size: NA
j_call: TRBJ2-2
d_call: NA
v_call: TRBV12-3/TRBV12-4
cdr3_aa: CASSSGFSGELFF
cdr3_nt: TGTGCCAGCAGTTCAGGGTTCTCCGGGGAGCTGTTTTTT

clone_size: few
j_call: TRBJ2-7
d_call: NA
v_call: TRBV29-1
cdr3_aa: CSASWGATEQYF
cdr3_nt: TGCAGCGCCTCGTGGGGGGCTACGGAGCAGTACTTC

clone_size: NA
j_call: TRBJ2-7
d_call: NA
v_call: TRBV4-2
cdr3_aa: CASSQDPGLLLSYEQYF
cdr3_nt: TGTGCCAGCAGCCAAGATCCGGGACTTCTATTATCCTACGAGCAGTACTTC

clone_size: NA
j_call: TRBJ2-1
d_call: TRBD2
v_call: TRBV29-1
cdr3_aa: CSVALGLAYEQFF
cdr3_nt: TGCAGCGTAGCGCTGGGACTAGCATATGAGCAGTTCTTC

clone_size: few
j_call: TRBJ2-3
d_call: NA
v_call: TRBV12-3/TRBV12-4
cdr3_aa: CASSLFAASRADTQYF
cdr3_nt: TGTGCCAGCAGTTTATTTGCCGCATCAAGGGCAGATACGCAGTATTTT

clone_size: NA
j_call: TRBJ2-7
d_call: NA
v_call: TRBV12-3/TRBV12-4
cdr3_aa: CASSFGGTHYEQYF
cdr3_nt: TGTGCCAGCAGTTTTGGGGGGACTCACTACGAGCAGTACTTC

clone_size: NA
j_call: TRBJ1-5
d_call: TRBD1
v_call: TRBV7-9
cdr3_aa: CASSWGQDFSNQPQHF
cdr3_nt: TGTGCCAGCAGCTGGGGACAGGACTTTAGCAATCAGCCCCAGCATTTT

clone_size: NA
j_call: TRBJ2-7
d_call: TRBD1
v_call: TRBV3-1
cdr3_aa: CATQETGTGSSYEQYF
cdr3_nt: TGTGCCACTCAGGAAACCGGGACAGGGAGCTCCTACGAGCAGTACTTC

clone_size: NA
j_call: TRBJ2-1
d_call: NA
v_call: TRBV7-8
cdr3_aa: CASNGEVSYNEQFF
cdr3_nt: TGTGCCAGCAACGGGGAAGTGTCCTACAATGAGCAGTTCTTC

clone_size: NA
j_call: TRBJ2-1
d_call: NA
v_call: TRBV20-1
cdr3_aa: CSANPTEGTPWNEQFF
cdr3_nt: TGCAGTGCTAACCCCACCGAGGGGACTCCCTGGAATGAGCAGTTCTTC

clone_size: NA
j_call: TRBJ2-3
d_call: NA
v_call: TRBV6-2/TRBV6-3
cdr3_aa: CASFPDTQYF
cdr3_nt: TGTGCCAGCTTTCCAGATACGCAGTATTTT

clone_size: many
j_call: TRBJ2-7
d_call: TRBD1
v_call: TRBV4-2
cdr3_aa: CASSQERQGQGYEQYF
cdr3_nt: TGTGCCAGCAGCCAGGAGAGACAGGGACAGGGCTACGAGCAGTACTTC

clone_size: NA
j_call: TRBJ1-1
d_call: NA
v_call: TRBV29-1
cdr3_aa: CSVGASSGTEAFF
cdr3_nt: TGCAGCGTTGGAGCCTCAAGTGGCACTGAAGCTTTCTTT

clone_size: NA
j_call: TRBJ2-1
d_call: NA
v_call: TRBV12-3/TRBV12-4
cdr3_aa: CASSSDGSSYNEQFF
cdr3_nt: TGTGCCAGCAGTTCGGACGGAAGCTCCTACAATGAGCAGTTCTTC

clone_size: NA
j_call: TRBJ2-2
d_call: NA
v_call: TRBV13
cdr3_aa: CASSWGHNTGELFF
cdr3_nt: TGTGCCAGCAGCTGGGGACATAACACCGGGGAGCTGTTTTTT

clone_size: NA
j_call: TRBJ1-1
d_call: NA
v_call: TRBV20-1
cdr3_aa: CSARTGQFPEAFF
cdr3_nt: TGCAGTGCTAGAACTGGACAGTTCCCTGAAGCTTTCTTT

clone_size: NA
j_call: TRBJ2-1
d_call: TRBD2
v_call: TRBV9
cdr3_aa: CASSQRGGYNEQFF
cdr3_nt: TGTGCCAGCAGCCAGCGGGGGGGCTACAATGAGCAGTTCTTC